This entry is about one T cell receptor (beta chain). The sample originates from a study of blood T cell repertoires in COVID-19. At the level of the study: Both acute and convalescent COVID-19 samples were obtained from the United States, Italy and Spain.

Germline CDR1 LGHDT, CDR2 YNNKEL (reference sequence). J was trimmed by 5 bases and V by 2 bases; bases with no gene match: 14. CDR3 size: 18 residues. As originally analysed: Reference gene primer amplification in the assay estimated nucleated cell counts. The repertoire was sequenced with immunoSEQ multiplex PCR; TCRdb's copy has only in-frame clones and lacks some. V, J and clone size derive from that table, while D and trimming were established from the DNA sequence. The sample carries some 530,000 clones, approximately 86% recorded once. This chain connects TRBV3-1 (or the pseudogene TRBV3-2) to TRBJ2-5, with 10 positions matching TRBD2. The sequencing sample was made of PBMCs or T cells enriched from blood (not recorded which). This TCR came from a woman between 55 and 75 years old who had recovered from COVID-19. The CDR3 spells CASSQRLGEGLAWETQYF. For the CDR3, the DNA is TGTGCCAGCAGCCAACGCCTTGGAGAGGGACTAGCGTGGGAGACCCAGTACTTC.